These 29 T cell receptor beta chains share one sample of origin, sequenced in a study of siplizumab effects on memory and regulatory T cells. The data were produced by immunoSEQ multiplex PCR, yet TCRdb's version contains in-frame clones alone and is incomplete. The sample consists of 95,000 to 100,000 clones, 80% to 95% of them appearing once. Specimen: non-Treg CD4+ T cells sorted from blood. These receptors were taken from a human donor in good health.

The rearrangement uses TRBV5-6 and TRBJ2-7; maybe TRBD2 (6 bases). Between the trimmed V and J ends, which lost 4 bases and 3 bases, there was a span of 14 bases. CDR3 length: 14 residues. The germline V gene has CDR1 SGHDT and CDR2 YYEEEE. The CDR3 loop is CASSPTRTNYEQYF. The CDR3, as DNA: TGTGCCAGCAGCCCGACTAGGACGAACTACGAGCAGTACTTC.

This chain links TRBV7-9 with TRBJ1-1; D perhaps matches TRBD1 (5 bases). This CDR3 contains 15 residues. The germline gives CDR1 SEHNR, CDR2 FQNEAQ (reference sequence). The V and J ends lost 2 bases and 3 bases respectively, with 13 bases between them. CDR3 protein: CASSLLVGPYTEAFF. In DNA, the CDR3 is TGTGCCAGCAGCTTACTCGTGGGGCCGTACACTGAAGCTTTCTTT.

The chain is built from TRBV11-1 and TRBJ2-7; weak D call: TRBD1 (6 bases). The V gene's germline CDR1 is SGHAT and CDR2 FQDESV (reference sequence). V dropped 8 bases and J dropped 5 bases, with 19 bases sitting between them. The CDR3 extends over 14 amino acids. In DNA form, the CDR3 reads TGTGCCAGCGGGAAACAGGGCGCAGTTAACGAGCAGTACTTC. Amino acid sequence: CASGKQGAVNEQYF.

The chain is built from TRBV6-4 and TRBJ1-5; a possible D gene is TRBD1 (6 bases). Germline V CDR1 and CDR2: MRHNA, SNTAGT. The CDR3 has 17 residues. V lost 3 bases and J lost 5, with 20 bases in between. CDR3 in DNA: TGTGCCAGCAGTGAATTAACTGGAGGGGGGCACGATCAGCCCCAGCATTTT. Translated, it gives CASSELTGGGHDQPQHF.

This clone came up once. The chain is built from TRBV7-2 and TRBJ2-7; the match to TRBD1 covers 9 bases. The CDR3 sequence is 15 residues long. Germline V CDR1 and CDR2: SGHTA, FQGNSA. J lost 5 bases, V lost 5 bases, and 10 bases had no gene match. The CDR3 protein is CASSLGTGINHEQYF. DNA of the CDR3: TGTGCCAGCAGCCTCGGGACAGGGATCAACCACGAGCAGTACTTC. Variable domain in full (rest from reference TRBV7-2 and TRBJ2-7): GAGVSQSPSNKVTEKGKDVELRCDPISGHTALYWYRQSLGQGLEFLIYFQGNSAPDKSGLPSDRFSAERTGGSVSTLTIQRTQQEDSAVYLCASSLGTGINHEQYFGPGTRLTVT.

The gene calls are TRBV7-6 and TRBJ2-1; 9 bases fit TRBD1. Trimming cost V 3 bases and J 2 bases; bases outside gene matches: 2. In germline, CDR1 is SGHVS, CDR2 FNYEAQ. This CDR3 has 15 amino acids. The CDR3 nucleotides are TGTGCCAGCAGCTTCACAGGGGGCACCTACAATGAGCAGTTCTTC. It translates to CASSFTGGTYNEQFF.

This clone has a handful of counts. The genes are TRBV30 and TRBJ1-1, with no clear D. Trimming took off 0 bases at V and 0 bases at J, with 5 bases between the two ends. Germline V gives CDR1 GTSNPN, CDR2 SVGIG (reference sequence). The CDR3 runs to 13 residues. CDR3 amino acids: CAWSVGMNTEAFF. In DNA form, the CDR3 reads TGTGCCTGGAGTGTAGGGATGAACACTGAAGCTTTCTTT.

The chain recombines TRBV7-9 with TRBJ2-7, with 9 bases identical to TRBD2. CDR1 and CDR2 from the germline V gene are SEHNR and FQNEAQ (reference sequence). V dropped 5 bases and J dropped 4; count of bases not matched to a gene: 6. CDR3 length: 14 amino acids. The CDR3 region is CASSDSGRKYEQYF. CDR3 DNA sequence: TGTGCCAGCAGCGATAGCGGGAGAAAATACGAGCAGTACTTC. The variable domain in full, with the rest retrieved from reference TRBV7-9 and TRBJ2-7, is DTGVSQNPRHKITKRGQNVTFRCDPISEHNRLYWYRQTLGQGPEFLTYFQNEAQLEKSRLLSDRFSAERPKGSFSTLEIQRTEQGDSAMYLCASSDSGRKYEQYFGPGTRLTVT.

This chain uses TRBV5-1 with TRBJ1-6, with TRBD1 matching 7 bases. The CDR3 loop spans 15 amino acids. V shed 6 bases and J 10 bases; nucleotides not matched to a gene: 13. Germline V gene lookup returns CDR1 SGHRS and CDR2 YFSETQ. The CDR3 loop is CASTRDREEWSPLHF. The CDR3 nucleotides read TGCGCCAGCACCCGAGACAGGGAGGAATGGTCACCCCTCCACTTT.

This chain joins TRBV28 and TRBJ1-1; D remains ambiguous. The CDR3 extends over 13 amino acids. In germline, CDR1 is MDHEN, CDR2 SYDVKM. Trimming removed 3 bases at V and 4 bases at J, with 9 bases between. The CDR3 DNA reads as TGTGCCAGCAGTTTTCTGTTTGTCACTGAAGCTTTCTTT. Protein: CASSFLFVTEAFF.

This clone has only one observation. CDR3 loop: CSASSPSSGYTF. In DNA form, the CDR3 reads TGCAGCGCCTCCTCTCCCTCCTCTGGCTACACCTTC. This chain connects TRBV29-1 to TRBJ1-2, with D unclear. The CDR3 is 12 residues long. Germline V gene sequence: CDR1 SQVTM, CDR2 ANQGSEA. V was shortened by 7 bases and J by 7 bases, with 16 bases between the two germline ends. Based on the CDR3 plus reference TRBV29-1 and TRBJ1-2, the full variable domain is SAVISQKPSRDICQRGTSLTIQCQVDSQVTMMFWYRQQPGQSLTLIATANQGSEATYESGFVIDKFPISRPNLTFSTLTVSNMSPEDSSIYLCSASSPSSGYTFGSGTRLTVV.

This chain links TRBV27 with TRBJ2-3, with 7 bases aligning to TRBD2. CDR1 and CDR2 from the germline V gene are MNHEY and SMNVEV (reference sequence). The CDR3 runs to 16 residues. Germline trimming cut 0 bases from V and 6 bases from J; bases unmatched to any gene: 9. The CDR3 nucleotides are TGTGCCAGCAGTTTATCCCCTTATGGCGGGAGTGATACGCAGTATTTT. Protein product: CASSLSPYGGSDTQYF.

The chain recombines TRBV11-3 with TRBJ2-7; 8 bases fit TRBD2. From germline, CDR1 is SGHNT and CDR2 YENEEA. V shed 5 bases and J 2 bases; nucleotides not matched to a gene: 8. CDR3 length: 15 residues. CDR3 bases: TGTGCCAGCAGCCCGAATAGCGGGACCCCCTACGAGCAGTACTTC. It specifies CASSPNSGTPYEQYF.

The chain carries TRBV7-9 and TRBJ1-1; D unresolved. The CDR3 is 11 residues long. CDR1 is SEHNR, CDR2 FQNEAQ, per germline (reference sequence). V was pared by 5 bases and J by 5 bases, with 6 bases between. The CDR3 DNA is TGTGCCAGCAGCGAGAGGACTGAAGCTTTCTTT. Protein product: CASSERTEAFF.

As to this clone: The junction departs from germline at one end; a sequencing error may be responsible. The V and J genes are TRBV30 and TRBJ1-6; possible D gene TRBD1, 6 bases. Per the germline V gene, CDR1 is GTSNPN and CDR2 is SVGIG (reference sequence). The CDR3 is made up of 12 amino acids. The chain's CDR3 is CARRNRDSPLHF. The CDR3 DNA is TGTGCCCGGAGGAACAGGGATTCACCCCTCCACTTT.

The rearrangement links TRBV11-3 to TRBJ2-7, with 7 bases fitting TRBD2. This CDR3 has 15 amino acids. The trim removed 8 bases at V and 2 bases at J, leaving 12 bases unmatched. Germline V gene data show CDR1 as SGHNT and CDR2 as YENEEA. CDR3 coding DNA: TGTGCCAGCCGCAAGGTTGGGGGGGAAACCTACGAGCAGTACTTC. Its translation is CASRKVGGETYEQYF.

This chain joins TRBV27 and TRBJ2-3, with a weak D call TRBD2 (5 bases). Germline V gene data show CDR1 as MNHEY and CDR2 as SMNVEV (reference sequence). The CDR3 has 16 residues. V shed 7 bases and J shed 5 bases, with 22 bases lying between them. CDR3 bases: TGTGCCAGCAATTCCCTGACTACCTTAGGGAGAGATACGCAGTATTTT. The encoded protein is CASNSLTTLGRDTQYF.

The V gene is TRBV7-9, the J gene TRBJ2-2; D not certain. This CDR3 has 15 amino acids. Trimming took 5 bases from V and 1 from J, leaving 11 bases between them. Germline CDR1 reads SEHNR; CDR2 reads FQNEAQ (reference sequence). The CDR3: CASSQAWENTGELFF. The DNA of the CDR3 is TGTGCCAGCAGCCAAGCGTGGGAGAACACCGGGGAGCTGTTTTTT.

This clone was detected only once. This chain links TRBV19 with TRBJ2-1, with 10 bases that match TRBD2. Germline trimming cut 7 bases from V and 6 bases from J; bases unmatched to any gene: 9. Germline CDR1 and CDR2: LNHDA and SQIVND (reference sequence). The CDR3 has 15 residues. In DNA form, the CDR3 reads TGTGCCAGTATCCCTAGCGGGAGAATGAGCAATGAGCAGTTCTTC. Protein: CASIPSGRMSNEQFF.

The chain couples TRBV7-2 to TRBJ2-1, with D perhaps matching TRBD2 (6 bases). The germline V gene has CDR1 SGHTA and CDR2 FQGNSA. The CDR3 consists of 15 residues. Trimming took off 4 bases at V and 7 bases at J, with 17 bases between the two ends. The CDR3 nucleotides are TGTGCCAGCAGCTCTTATTCGACTAGGAGGAATGAGCAGTTCTTC. Translated: CASSSYSTRRNEQFF.

The chain carries TRBV4-3 and TRBJ2-3; D ambiguous. This CDR3 is 14 amino acids long. Germline CDR1 is LGHNA and CDR2 is YSLEER. Trimming took off 0 bases at V and 1 base at J, with 5 bases between the two ends. The DNA for the CDR3 is TGCGCCAGCAGCCAAGATCCAGGCACAGATACGCAGTATTTT. It codes for CASSQDPGTDTQYF.

This clone was counted between two and nine times. This chain uses TRBV19 with TRBJ1-1; 8 nucleotides agree with TRBD1. CDR1 is LNHDA, CDR2 SQIVND, per germline (reference sequence). V was clipped by 9 bases and J by 5 bases; unmatched bases: 8. The CDR3 has 13 residues. The CDR3 is CASRQGRGTEAFF. The CDR3 bases are TGTGCCAGCAGACAGGGGAGGGGAACTGAAGCTTTCTTT.

This chain uses TRBV5-1 with TRBJ1-2; D remains ambiguous. The CDR3 runs 13 residues. V was pared by 3 bases and J by 2 bases, with 8 bases between. In germline, CDR1 is SGHRS, CDR2 YFSETQ. The CDR3: CASSSEANYGYTF. In nucleotides, the CDR3 is TGCGCCAGCAGCTCAGAAGCCAACTATGGCTACACCTTC. Together with reference TRBV5-1 and TRBJ1-2, the CDR3 gives the full variable domain: KAGVTQTPRYLIKTRGQQVTLSCSPISGHRSVSWYQQTPGQGLQFLFEYFSETQRNKGNFPGRFSGRQFSNSRSEMNVSTLELGDSALYLCASSSEANYGYTFGSGTRLTVV.

The genes are TRBV18 and TRBJ1-3; the D is unclear. CDR3 length: 14 amino acids. V was pared by 6 bases and J by 2 bases, with 11 bases between. Germline V gene data show CDR1 as KGHSH and CDR2 as LQKENI. In DNA form, the CDR3 reads TGTGCCAGCTCCCCTAGGGCGACTGGAAACACCATATATTTT. Protein sequence: CASSPRATGNTIYF.

V gene TRBV9 combines with J gene TRBJ2-5; D unclear. V lost 7 bases and J 2 bases, leaving 6 bases between the germline ends. Germline loops: CDR1 SGDLS, CDR2 YYNGEE. The CDR3 covers 11 residues. In DNA form, the CDR3 reads TGTGCCAGCGCCCGACAAGAGACCCAGTACTTC. It codes for CASARQETQYF.

The gene calls are TRBV27 and TRBJ2-3; 10 positions agree with TRBD2. CDR3 size: 17 residues. CDR1 MNHEY and CDR2 SMNVEV come from the germline V gene (reference sequence). V was clipped by 7 bases and J by 1 base; unmatched bases: 11. CDR3 residues: CASTPAGGPLGTDTQYF. CDR3 DNA: TGTGCCAGCACCCCAGCGGGAGGGCCCCTAGGCACAGATACGCAGTATTTT.

V is TRBV6-4 and J is TRBJ1-5, with D unclear. Germline V CDR1 and CDR2: MRHNA, SNTAGT. V was pared by 0 bases and J by 1 base, with 13 bases between. The CDR3 consists of 17 residues. CDR3 bases: TGTGCCAGCAGTGACTCGAGTTGGGTGCGGAGCAATCAGCCCCAGCATTTT. This encodes CASSDSSWVRSNQPQHF.

The CDR3 protein is CASSLRRDRVYGYTF. The DNA of the CDR3 is TGTGCCAGCAGCTTGAGAAGGGACAGGGTATATGGCTACACCTTC. V gene TRBV5-6 combines with J gene TRBJ1-2, with 9 bases aligning to TRBD1. Per germline, CDR1 SGHDT and CDR2 YYEEEE. The CDR3 has 15 residues. The V and J ends lost 1 base and 5 bases, in that order; junction bases with no gene match: 6.

The rearrangement joins TRBV27 to TRBJ2-7; TRBD1 matches 7 bases. CDR1 and CDR2 from the germline V gene are MNHEY and SMNVEV (reference sequence). The CDR3 has 14 residues. The V and J ends lost 0 bases and 4 bases, in that order; junction bases with no gene match: 3. CDR3 in amino acids: CASSLSGRGYEQYF. CDR3 DNA: TGTGCCAGCAGTTTATCCGGCAGGGGGTACGAGCAGTACTTC.